In its sample, the clone carrying this T cell receptor beta chain was seen a few times. The junction and the germline gene differ at one end; a read error may be behind it. Every patient underwent thyroid surgery untreated. This sample was taken from a study of metastatic and nonmetastatic thyroid tumors. TCRdb reanalyzed the PCR reads via MiXCR. The repertoire consists of tens of thousands of clones, with around 21% occurring once and the leading ten covering roughly a sixth. Germline V gene lookup returns CDR1 MGHDK and CDR2 SYGVNS. This CDR3 comprises 12 residues. Specimen: blood. The origin of this receptor is a female donor with papillary thyroid cancer or a benign thyroid nodule (not recorded which). Some clones in this sample may be carry-over from other donors' samples. V and J are TRBV25-1 and TRBJ1-2; 7 bases map to TRBD1. The CDR3 sequence is CASSADRVGYDF. The CDR3 bases are TGTGCCAGCAGTGCAGACAGGGTCGGCTACGACTTC.